This T cell receptor beta chain was captured in a study of blood T cell repertoires in COVID-19. Overall study: Material from acute and convalescent COVID-19 was sourced from the United States, Italy and Spain. Sources were T cells, B-cell-depleted T cells, or PBMCs; the material itself was cDNA or gDNA.

How the authors handled the data: For nucleated cells, counts were estimated from reference gene primer amplification. Sequenced by immunoSEQ multiplex PCR; TCRdb stores in-frame clones only, minus some. V and J calls and clone size are those listed in that table; D and trimming were worked out from the DNA. The table includes roughly 230,000 clones, 75% to 90% detected once. The germline CDR1 and CDR2 sequences are SNHLY and FYNNEI. V dropped 4 bases and J dropped 3 bases, with 9 bases sitting between them. The CDR3 contains 14 residues. Sequenced sample: peripheral blood. The genes are TRBV2 and TRBJ2-2; D gene ambiguous. The clonotype comes from a woman aged 40-49 years who had recovered from COVID-19. The CDR3 DNA follows: TGTGCCAGCAGTGCGTCCCTCTACACCGGGGAGCTGTTTTTT. It encodes CASSASLYTGELFF.